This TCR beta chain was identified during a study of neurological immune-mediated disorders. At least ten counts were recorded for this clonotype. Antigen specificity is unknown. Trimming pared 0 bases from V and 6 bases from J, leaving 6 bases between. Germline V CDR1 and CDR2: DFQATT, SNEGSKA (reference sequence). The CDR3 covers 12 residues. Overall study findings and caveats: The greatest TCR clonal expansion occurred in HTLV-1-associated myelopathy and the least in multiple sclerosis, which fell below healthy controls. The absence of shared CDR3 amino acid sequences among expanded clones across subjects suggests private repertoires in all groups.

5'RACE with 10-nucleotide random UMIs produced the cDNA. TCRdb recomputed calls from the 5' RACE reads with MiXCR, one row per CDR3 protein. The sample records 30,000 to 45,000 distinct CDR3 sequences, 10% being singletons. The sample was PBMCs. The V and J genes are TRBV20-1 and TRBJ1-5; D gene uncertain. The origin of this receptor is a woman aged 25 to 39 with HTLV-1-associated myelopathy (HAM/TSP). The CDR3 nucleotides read TGCAGTGCTAGAGATTGGACTCAGCCCCAGCATTTT. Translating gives CSARDWTQPQHF.